What follows are 27 T cell receptor beta chains derived from one specimen sequenced in a study of blood T cell repertoires in COVID-19. Sequencing used immunoSEQ multiplex PCR; TCRdb keeps in-frame clones, though not all of them. This table has 150,000 to 200,000 clones, 60% to 80% appearing once. The source material was peripheral blood. The source of these receptors is a woman aged 65 to 85 with acute or convalescent COVID-19.

This clone showed up just a few times. The CDR3 nucleotides read TGTGCCAGCAGCCAAGATTTAGCAGGGACAGGGGTTGGCTACACCTTC. Amino acid sequence: CASSQDLAGTGVGYTF. The chain recombines TRBV3-1 (or the pseudogene TRBV3-2) with TRBJ1-2; 10 nucleotides align to TRBD1. Unmatched junction bases numbered 8, after V lost 0 bases and J lost 7 bases. Looked up from germline, CDR1 is LGHDT and CDR2 is YNNKEL (reference sequence). CDR3 length: 16 amino acids.

This chain links TRBV10-1 with TRBJ2-7; 15 nucleotides agree with TRBD2. The CDR3 is 20 amino acids. V shed 0 bases and J 5 bases; nucleotides not matched to a gene: 14. Germline V gene sequence: CDR1 WNHNN, CDR2 SYGVQD (reference sequence). CDR3 nucleotides: TGCGCCAGCAGTGAGTCCGGACAGGGACTAGCGGGAGGTCGCGGGGACGAGCAGTACTTC. Translated: CASSESGQGLAGGRGDEQYF.

The chain is built from TRBV9 and TRBJ2-2; 7 nucleotides match TRBD1. J lost 7 bases, V lost 0 bases, and 9 bases had no gene match. Germline V CDR1 and CDR2: SGDLS, YYNGEE. The CDR3 is made up of 16 amino acids. In DNA, the CDR3 is TGTGCCAGCAGCGTAGAAGGGCGGGCAGGGGGCGGGGAGCTGTTTTTT. Protein: CASSVEGRAGGGELFF.

This clone appeared once. The chain employs TRBV6-2 or TRBV6-3 and TRBJ2-1; TRBD2 agrees at 12 bases. CDR3 size: 18 residues. V dropped 0 bases and J dropped 8; count of bases not matched to a gene: 11. Germline values: CDR1 MNHEY, CDR2 SVGEGT. Here the CDR3 DNA reads TGTGCCAGCAGTTACTCGATTGAGACTAGCGGGAGAAGGGATGAGCAGTTCTTC. Its translation: CASSYSIETSGRRDEQFF.

The CDR3 DNA sequence: TGTGCCAGCAGCTTTAATCAGGGGCTAACAGACTACGAGCAGTACTTC. Protein sequence: CASSFNQGLTDYEQYF. This chain connects TRBV11-2 to TRBJ2-7, with TRBD1 as a possible D gene (6 bases). The ends were cut back, 3 bases at V and 3 bases at J, with 18 bases in the middle. Germline V gene sequence: CDR1 SGHAT, CDR2 FQNNGV. This CDR3 is 16 amino acids long.

The rearrangement uses TRBV6-5 and TRBJ2-2; maybe TRBD1 (6 bases). Germline CDR1 is MNHEY and CDR2 is SVGAGI. This CDR3 has 13 residues. V was shortened by 6 bases and J by 4 bases, with 9 bases between the two germline ends. The CDR3 region is CASSLDSTGELFF. CDR3 coding DNA: TGTGCCAGCAGCCTGGACAGCACCGGGGAGCTGTTTTTT.

The J gene is TRBJ2-2, the V gene TRBV10-3; 11 bases match TRBD2. CDR1 and CDR2 from the germline V gene are ENHRY and SYGVKD. V lost 6 bases to trimming and J lost 2 bases; unmatched junction nucleotides: 20. CDR3 length equals 21 residues. The CDR3 loop is CAISVDAPGLAEIPNTGELFF. As DNA, the CDR3 is TGTGCCATCAGCGTGGACGCTCCGGGACTAGCGGAAATCCCCAACACCGGGGAGCTGTTTTTT.

This clone was observed a single time. The chain carries TRBV19 and TRBJ2-7; D call uncertain. The CDR3 runs to 15 residues. V lost 1 base to trimming and J lost 0 bases, with 10 bases between them. Germline assignment: CDR1 LNHDA and CDR2 SQIVND (reference sequence). The CDR3 protein is CASSIVVGPSYEQYF. In nucleotides, the CDR3 is TGTGCCAGTAGTATAGTGGTTGGGCCCTCCTACGAGCAGTACTTC. The complete variable domain, with remaining parts taken from reference TRBV19 and TRBJ2-7, reads DGGITQSPKYLFRKEGQNVTLSCEQNLNHDAMYWYRQDPGQGLRLIYYSQIVNDFQKGDIAEGYSVSREKKESFPLTVTSAQKNPTAFYLCASSIVVGPSYEQYFGPGTRLTVT.

This clone was found a few times. J is TRBJ2-7 and V is TRBV5-1; 11 bases line up with TRBD1. Germline assignment: CDR1 SGHRS and CDR2 YFSETQ. The V and J ends lost 5 bases and 7 bases, in that order; junction bases with no gene match: 5. This CDR3 comprises 13 residues. CDR3 amino acids: CASSRTGGREQYF. CDR3 sequence (DNA): TGCGCCAGCAGTAGGACAGGGGGCCGAGAGCAGTACTTC.

This clone was detected only a few times. The chain employs TRBV5-1 and TRBJ2-7, with TRBD1 identical over 7 bases. Germline loops: CDR1 SGHRS, CDR2 YFSETQ. CDR3 length: 15 residues. The V and J ends lost 4 bases and 0 bases, in that order; junction bases with no gene match: 7. In DNA, the CDR3 is TGCGCCAGCAGCCTACGACAGGGAGACTCCTACGAGCAGTACTTC. It encodes CASSLRQGDSYEQYF.

This chain links TRBV30 with TRBJ2-2; 9 nucleotides match TRBD1. Germline values: CDR1 GTSNPN, CDR2 SVGIG (reference sequence). This CDR3 contains 15 residues. The trim removed 2 bases at V and 4 bases at J, leaving 5 bases unmatched. CDR3 protein: CAWSPGQGLTGELFF. The CDR3 coding sequence is TGTGCCTGGAGTCCGGGACAGGGTCTCACCGGGGAGCTGTTTTTT.

The chain couples TRBV11-3 to TRBJ2-5, with TRBD2 matching 14 bases. V dropped 5 bases and J dropped 5; count of bases not matched to a gene: 13. CDR3 length: 18 residues. Germline assignment: CDR1 SGHNT and CDR2 YENEEA. Written as DNA, the CDR3 is TGTGCCAGCAGCCCCGGACTAGCGGGAGGAGACGAGGGGGAGACCCAGTACTTC. It yields the protein CASSPGLAGGDEGETQYF.

V gene TRBV19 combines with J gene TRBJ2-7; D is perhaps TRBD1 (5 bases). Trimming removed 3 bases at V and 3 bases at J, with 12 bases between. The CDR3 is made up of 14 amino acids. Germline values: CDR1 LNHDA, CDR2 SQIVND (reference sequence). CDR3 sequence (DNA): TGTGCCAGTAGTATTTCACCAGGGAACTACGAGCAGTACTTC. It is translated as CASSISPGNYEQYF.

Only a few counts were recorded for this clone. The genes are TRBV3-1 (or the pseudogene TRBV3-2) and TRBJ1-4, with D tentatively TRBD1 (5 bases). This CDR3 comprises 17 residues. V lost 1 base and J 3 bases, leaving 15 bases between the germline ends. Germline CDR1 reads LGHDT; CDR2 reads YNNKEL (reference sequence). In DNA, the CDR3 is TGTGCCAGCAGCCAAGTCGGATGGGGCAGTTCTAATGAAAAACTGTTTTTT. Amino acids: CASSQVGWGSSNEKLFF.

The chain recombines TRBV2 with TRBJ1-2; D perhaps matches TRBD1 (5 bases). Germline CDR1 SNHLY, CDR2 FYNNEI. Trimming removed 4 bases at V and 7 bases at J, with 13 bases between. The CDR3 consists of 13 residues. The CDR3 DNA reads as TGTGCCAGCAGTGGGGGCAGGGTGGGTGGCTACACCTTC. Its protein product is CASSGGRVGGYTF.

CDR3 in amino acids: CASSLFSPGYNEQFF. The CDR3 DNA sequence: TGTGCCAGCAGCTTGTTTTCCCCGGGATACAATGAGCAGTTCTTC. V usage is TRBV5-6 and J usage is TRBJ2-1; the D gene is possibly TRBD2 (5 bases). CDR3 size: 15 residues. The germline V gene has CDR1 SGHDT and CDR2 YYEEEE. The V end lost 1 base, the J end lost 4 bases, and 12 bases lay between the germline ends.

This chain links TRBV7-2 with TRBJ1-1; D is unresolved. The germline V and J ends were trimmed by 1 base and 0 bases, with 6 bases remaining between them. From germline, CDR1 is SGHTA and CDR2 FQGNSA. The CDR3 has 14 amino acids. The CDR3 loop reads CASSLVTMNTEAFF. CDR3 bases: TGTGCCAGCAGCTTAGTCACAATGAACACTGAAGCTTTCTTT. Supplemented by reference TRBV7-2 and TRBJ1-1, the full variable domain reads GAGVSQSPSNKVTEKGKDVELRCDPISGHTALYWYRQSLGQGLEFLIYFQGNSAPDKSGLPSDRFSAERTGGSVSTLTIQRTQQEDSAVYLCASSLVTMNTEAFFGQGTRLTVV.

This clone showed up just once. The J gene is TRBJ2-3, the V gene TRBV5-1, with TRBD1 matching 9 bases. V was pared by 2 bases and J by 2 bases, with 3 bases of the junction left unmatched. Germline CDR1 reads SGHRS; CDR2 reads YFSETQ. This CDR3 contains 15 residues. The CDR3 coding sequence is TGCGCCAGCAGCTTAGGGGACAGGGCCACAGATACGCAGTATTTT. Its protein is CASSLGDRATDTQYF.

This clone was detected only a few times. This chain links TRBV5-5 with TRBJ1-2, with 9 bases matching TRBD1. There are 15 residues in the CDR3. Germline CDR1 SGHKS, CDR2 YYEKEE (reference sequence). Germline trimming cut 4 bases from V and 4 bases from J; bases unmatched to any gene: 8. The chain's CDR3 is CASSRGQGIIYGYTF. Here the CDR3 DNA reads TGTGCCAGCAGCCGGGGACAGGGTATCATCTATGGCTACACCTTC.

This sequence joins TRBV5-4 and TRBJ1-2, with D unresolved. V was cut by 0 bases and J by 8 bases, with 14 bases left in between. The CDR3 totals 14 residues. The germline V gene encodes CDR1 SGHNT and CDR2 YYREEE (reference sequence). CDR3 protein: CASSLDSPIRGYTF. Written as DNA, the CDR3 is TGTGCCAGCAGCTTGGACAGCCCTATCAGGGGCTACACCTTC. The variable domain in full, completed from reference TRBV5-4 and TRBJ1-2, reads ETGVTQSPTHLIKTRGQQVTLRCSSQSGHNTVSWYQQALGQGPQFIFQYYREEENGRGNFPPRFSGLQFPNYSSELNVNALELDDSALYLCASSLDSPIRGYTFGSGTRLTVV.

The chain employs TRBV7-2 and TRBJ2-3; D is ambiguous. V dropped 1 base and J dropped 0 bases, with 5 bases sitting between them. Germline V gives CDR1 SGHTA, CDR2 FQGNSA. The CDR3 has 14 residues. The CDR3 spells CASSLGVSTDTQYF. The CDR3 bases are TGTGCCAGCAGCTTAGGAGTTAGCACAGATACGCAGTATTTT.

V is TRBV24-1 and J is TRBJ2-2; no reliable D call. The germline V and J ends were trimmed by 4 bases and 6 bases, with 11 bases remaining between them. This CDR3 is built from 14 residues. CDR1 KGHDR and CDR2 SFDVKD come from the germline V gene. The CDR3 DNA reads as TGTGCCACCAGTGAAACTTATCTCCCCGGGGAGCTGTTTTTT. Translating gives CATSETYLPGELFF.

The V and J genes are TRBV7-3 and TRBJ2-1, with D possibly matching TRBD2 (6 bases). This CDR3 is built from 15 residues. Germline assignment: CDR1 SGHTA and CDR2 FQGTGA. Trimming removed 2 bases from V and 6 bases from J, with 14 bases in between. CDR3 protein: CASSLSSGSVNEQFF. Written as DNA, the CDR3 is TGTGCCAGCAGCTTATCCAGCGGGTCTGTCAATGAGCAGTTCTTC. Together with reference TRBV7-3 and TRBJ2-1, the CDR3 gives the full variable domain: GAGVSQTPSNKVTEKGKYVELRCDPISGHTALYWYRQSLGQGPEFLIYFQGTGAADDSGLPNDRFFAVRPEGSVSTLKIQRTERGDSAVYLCASSLSSGSVNEQFFGPGTRLTVL.

V is TRBV7-9 and J is TRBJ1-5; D ambiguous. V was clipped by 1 base and J by 9 bases, with 10 bases between them. The CDR3 runs to 13 residues. Germline CDR1 SEHNR, CDR2 FQNEAQ (reference sequence). The CDR3 spells CASSLDASGPQHF. The CDR3 nucleotides read TGTGCCAGCAGCTTAGATGCGTCGGGGCCCCAGCATTTT.

This clone has a single count. The CDR3 spells CASMASLTGELFF. As DNA, the CDR3 is TGTGCCAGCATGGCTAGCCTCACCGGGGAGCTGTTTTTT. V and J are TRBV6-6 and TRBJ2-2, with D possibly being TRBD2 (5 bases). The CDR3 extends over 13 amino acids. Germline CDR1 reads MNHNY; CDR2 reads SVGAGI (reference sequence). V was clipped by 7 bases and J by 4 bases, with 10 bases between them.

The chain combines TRBV30 with TRBJ2-1; D is perhaps TRBD1 (6 bases). Trimming removed 4 bases at V and 4 bases at J, with 17 bases between. Germline V CDR1 and CDR2: GTSNPN, SVGIG (reference sequence). The CDR3 is 15 residues long. The CDR3 spells CAWNGEGGNYNEQFF. In DNA form, the CDR3 reads TGTGCCTGGAACGGTGAAGGGGGAAATTACAATGAGCAGTTCTTC.

This chain connects TRBV4-1 to TRBJ2-2, with TRBD2 matching over 11 bases. This CDR3 contains 19 residues. V gave up 3 bases and J gave up 4 bases; unmatched junction bases: 13. Germline V gene data show CDR1 as MGHRA and CDR2 as YSYEKL. The CDR3, as DNA: TGCGCCAGCAGCCACTTATTAGGGACTAGCGGAAAATTCACCGGGGAGCTGTTTTTT. It encodes CASSHLLGTSGKFTGELFF.